Listed here is a single TCR beta chain. What it binds is not known. A much larger clonotype is one base distant, so this may be a read error. The sample belongs to a study of breast tumors, draining lymph nodes, adjacent tissues. Notes on the study in general: Luminal-like breast cancer showed significantly greater tumor-nontumor repertoire similarity than basal-like breast cancer did.

TCRdb re-called the multiplex PCR reads with MiXCR, one entry per CDR3 protein. The data hold about 270,000 distinct CDR3 sequences, with 30% to 35% observed a single time. Breast cancer patients provided tissue from their axillary draining lymph nodes. Germline V gene sequence: CDR1 LGHNA, CDR2 YNFKEQ. This CDR3 is built from 15 residues. The sequence came from a female donor with breast cancer. Some clones in this sample may be carry-over from other donors' samples. This chain connects TRBV4-2 to TRBJ2-7; D is possibly TRBD1 or TRBD2 (5 bases each). Sequencing used axillary lymph node tissue. CDR3 sequence reads: CASSQDRGPSNEQCF. The DNA for the CDR3 is TGTGCCAGCAGCCAAGACCGGGGCCCGTCCAACGAGCAGTGCTTC.